A single sample is the source of the 15 T cell receptor beta chains below, sequenced in a study of shared clonotypes between healthy human individuals (dated by TCRdb to 2018 to 2021). The library was built by means of the immunoSEQ multiplex PCR assay. TCRdb provides this immuneACCESS table in a form limited to in-frame rearrangements. Some clones are lacking; in checked studies, under half of them reflect an unresolved V gene, and why the rest are absent is not known. This sample is represented by over 2 million clones; around 95% of them were singletons. Of the sample, 0.13% falls within the top ten clones. The sample consisted of naive CD4+ T cells sorted from blood. The cell subset or site label corresponds to: CD45RA+ positively selected. These receptors came from a man younger than 30 in good health.

In the case of this clone: This specimen includes other DNA sequences encoding the same CDR3. The CDR3 region has the DNA TGCGCCAGCAGCTCCGACAGCAATCAGCCCCAGCATTTT. It specifies CASSSDSNQPQHF. This chain joins TRBV5-1 and TRBJ1-5; no clear D. The length of the CDR3 is 13 residues. The germline V gene has CDR1 SGHRS and CDR2 YFSETQ. V dropped 3 bases and J dropped 1 base, with 5 bases sitting between them.

For this clone: One end of the junction varies from germline; a read error may be responsible. The chain is built from TRBV18 and TRBJ1-2; D remains unclear. Germline CDR1 and CDR2: KGHSH and LQKENI. The CDR3 covers 13 residues. CDR3 sequence: CASSPLIDGGYTF. The CDR3 DNA is TGTGCCAGCTCACCCCTTATCGACGGAGGCTATACCTTC.

The chain employs TRBV10-3 and TRBJ2-3, with D tentatively TRBD1 or TRBD2 (5 bases each). This CDR3 comprises 13 residues. Trimming took off 9 bases at V and 2 bases at J, with 12 bases between the two ends. Germline V gene sequence: CDR1 ENHRY, CDR2 SYGVKD. CDR3 nucleotides: TGTGCCATAACCGGGGCAAACACAGATACGCAGTATTTT. Translating gives CAITGANTDTQYF.

The chain joins TRBV25-1 to TRBJ2-6; D ambiguous. There are 17 residues in the CDR3. The germline gives CDR1 MGHDK, CDR2 SYGVNS. V was pared by 1 base and J by 0 bases, with 10 bases between. CDR3 sequence (DNA): TGTGCCAGCAGTGAATGGGCCGGAAGCTCTGGGGCCAACGTCCTGACTTTC. This gives the protein CASSEWAGSSGANVLTF.

This chain links TRBV10-3 with TRBJ2-7; tentatively, D is TRBD2 (5 bases). The germline V and J ends were trimmed by 3 bases and 2 bases, with 11 bases remaining between them. The germline gives CDR1 ENHRY, CDR2 SYGVKD. CDR3 size: 14 residues. The CDR3 bases are TGTGCCATCAGTGATAGGCTAGCCACCTACGAGCAGTACTTC. Translated: CAISDRLATYEQYF.

This chain links TRBV18 with TRBJ2-1; 10 bases match TRBD1. Germline trimming cut 4 bases from V and 5 bases from J; bases unmatched to any gene: 11. CDR1 and CDR2 (germline): KGHSH, LQKENI. The CDR3 totals 17 residues. The CDR3 spells CASSRAGTGVTHNEQFF. The CDR3 DNA reads as TGTGCCAGCTCACGCGCCGGGACAGGGGTGACCCACAATGAGCAGTTCTTC.

The chain employs TRBV2 and TRBJ2-1, with D possibly being TRBD2 (6 bases). The ends were cut back, 6 bases at V and 8 bases at J, with 11 bases in the middle. CDR1 and CDR2 (germline): SNHLY, FYNNEI. This CDR3 region has 12 residues. The CDR3 bases are TGTGCCAGCAGGGGGGGTCCCGATGAGCAGTTCTTC. Translation: CASRGGPDEQFF.

This chain links TRBV7-2 with TRBJ2-1; TRBD2 aligns across 7 bases. In germline, CDR1 is SGHTA, CDR2 FQGNSA. The CDR3 is 15 residues long. V lost 5 bases, J lost 6 bases, and 10 bases stayed unmatched. In DNA, the CDR3 is TGTGCCAGCAGCACCGGACTAGAACCGACCAATGAGCAGTTCTTC. This sequence encodes CASSTGLEPTNEQFF.

This clone was counted once. The identical CDR3 is also encoded by other nucleotide sequences in the sample. The V and J genes are TRBV28 and TRBJ1-2, with unresolved D. Trimming left V 6 bases short and J 8 bases short, with 7 bases between. This CDR3 comprises 10 residues. From germline, CDR1 is MDHEN and CDR2 SYDVKM. As DNA, the CDR3 is TGTGCCAGCAGGGCGGGCGGCTACACCTTC. It specifies CASRAGGYTF.

Concerning this clone itself: This sample includes further DNA sequences coding for the same CDR3. The chain employs TRBV5-4 and TRBJ2-7; D might be TRBD2 (7 bases). Per the germline V gene, CDR1 is SGHNT and CDR2 is YYREEE (reference sequence). This CDR3 spans 15 amino acids. Trimming took 2 bases from V and 0 from J, leaving 12 bases between them. This CDR3 is CASSLGGGSSYEQYF. The CDR3 DNA sequence: TGTGCCAGCAGCTTAGGGGGAGGGAGCTCCTACGAGCAGTACTTC.

The gene calls are TRBV7-9 and TRBJ2-2; weak D call: TRBD1 (5 bases). Germline V gives CDR1 SEHNR, CDR2 FQNEAQ (reference sequence). Trimming cost V 5 bases and J 1 base, with 14 bases left between them. The CDR3 loop spans 16 amino acids. The CDR3 is CASSPLGQGNTGELFF. CDR3 sequence (DNA): TGTGCCAGCAGCCCCTTGGGGCAGGGGAACACCGGGGAGCTGTTTTTT.

V gene TRBV9 combines with J gene TRBJ2-2; TRBD2 matches at 8 bases. J was trimmed by 4 bases and V by 0 bases; bases with no gene match: 5. Germline CDR1 SGDLS, CDR2 YYNGEE. The length of the CDR3 is 16 residues. The CDR3 coding sequence is TGTGCCAGCAGCGTAGTTGCGGGAGGTCGCACCGGGGAGCTGTTTTTT. Translating it yields CASSVVAGGRTGELFF.

The chain recombines TRBV9 with TRBJ2-3, with 7 bases fitting TRBD2. This CDR3 region has 16 residues. Germline assignment: CDR1 SGDLS and CDR2 YYNGEE. Trimming at V came to 3 bases and at J to 1 base, leaving 8 bases not matched to a gene. CDR3 in amino acids: CASSAQSGAGTDTQYF. The CDR3, as DNA: TGTGCCAGCAGCGCCCAAAGCGGGGCGGGCACAGATACGCAGTATTTT.

Remarks on this clone: Other DNA sequences in this specimen translate into the identical CDR3. The chain couples TRBV6-1 to TRBJ2-7; D possibly matches TRBD1 or TRBD2 (5 bases each). CDR3 length equals 14 residues. Germline CDR1 MNHNS, CDR2 SASEGT. V dropped 3 bases and J dropped 1 base, with 10 bases sitting between them. CDR3 region: CASSDWGRSYEQYF. The CDR3 DNA reads as TGTGCCAGCAGTGATTGGGGACGGTCCTACGAGCAGTACTTC.

The chain is built from TRBV10-3 and TRBJ1-2, with 9 nucleotides matching TRBD1. Germline V gene sequence: CDR1 ENHRY, CDR2 SYGVKD. This CDR3 has 14 amino acids. Trimming took 5 bases from V and 4 from J; bases not matched to a gene: 5. CDR3 sequence reads: CAISTGGAVYGYTF. CDR3 nucleotides: TGTGCCATCAGTACAGGGGGCGCTGTCTATGGCTACACCTTC.